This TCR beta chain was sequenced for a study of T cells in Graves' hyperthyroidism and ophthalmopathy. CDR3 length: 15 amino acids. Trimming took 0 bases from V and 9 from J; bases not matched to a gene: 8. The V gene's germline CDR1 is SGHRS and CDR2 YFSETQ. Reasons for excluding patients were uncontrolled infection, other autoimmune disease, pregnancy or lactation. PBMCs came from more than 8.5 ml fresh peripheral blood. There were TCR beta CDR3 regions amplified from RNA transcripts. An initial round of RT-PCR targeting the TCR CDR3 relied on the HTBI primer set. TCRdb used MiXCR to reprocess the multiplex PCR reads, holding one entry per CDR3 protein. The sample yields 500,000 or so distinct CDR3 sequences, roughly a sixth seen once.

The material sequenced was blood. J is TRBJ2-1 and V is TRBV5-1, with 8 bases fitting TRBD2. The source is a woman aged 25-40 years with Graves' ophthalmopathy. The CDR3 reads CASSLEVAGLSEQFF. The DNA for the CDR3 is TGCGCCAGCAGCTTGGAGGTAGCGGGACTATCTGAGCAGTTCTTC.